Below, 14 T cell receptor beta chains from the same sample are listed, as sequenced in a study of blood T cell repertoires in COVID-19. The method was immunoSEQ multiplex PCR; TCRdb's version includes in-frame clones alone and lacks a portion of them. The data contain 150,000 to 200,000 clones, 80% of them seen just once; the ten biggest clones take up 4.5% to 7.5%. The specimen sequenced was PBMCs or T cells enriched from blood (not recorded which). The receptors here all came from a man aged 35 to 55 who had recovered from COVID-19.

This rearrangement joins TRBV2 to TRBJ1-1; no firm D call. The V end was cut by 4 bases, the J end by 8 bases, with 11 bases between. This CDR3 is built from 12 residues. Germline V gene sequence: CDR1 SNHLY, CDR2 FYNNEI. The DNA of the CDR3 is TGTGCCAGCAGTGCCCCGAGCTTGGAAGCTTTCTTT. Translated, it gives CASSAPSLEAFF. The full variable domain, in which reference TRBV2 and TRBJ1-1 provide the parts outside the CDR3, is EPEVTQTPSHQVTQMGQEVILRCVPISNHLYFYWYRQILGQKVEFLVSFYNNEISEKSEIFDDQFSVERPDGSNFTLKIRSTKLEDSAMYFCASSAPSLEAFFGQGTRLTVV.

The chain carries TRBV9 and TRBJ1-6; TRBD1 might be the D (5 bases). Trimming left V 5 bases short and J 7 bases short, with 13 bases between. The CDR3 contains 14 residues. CDR1 SGDLS and CDR2 YYNGEE come from the germline V gene. The CDR3 here is CASRGEGRNSPLHF. In DNA form, the CDR3 reads TGTGCCAGCAGGGGGGAGGGGAGGAATTCACCCCTCCACTTT.

The chain uses TRBV5-4 and TRBJ1-2, with D unclear. CDR1 is SGHNT and CDR2 is YYREEE in the germline V gene (reference sequence). V was cut by 4 bases and J by 8 bases, with 12 bases left in between. The CDR3 has 12 amino acids. CDR3 bases: TGTGCCAGCAGCGCGGAGGGCCCGGGCTACACCTTC. Translating it yields CASSAEGPGYTF. Combining the CDR3 with reference TRBV5-4 and TRBJ1-2 gives the whole variable domain ETGVTQSPTHLIKTRGQQVTLRCSSQSGHNTVSWYQQALGQGPQFIFQYYREEENGRGNFPPRFSGLQFPNYSSELNVNALELDDSALYLCASSAEGPGYTFGSGTRLTVV.

Here the CDR3 reads CASSVAAGEAETQYF. As DNA, the CDR3 is TGTGCCAGCAGCGTAGCGGCCGGAGAGGCGGAGACCCAGTACTTC. The chain employs TRBV9 and TRBJ2-5; D uncertain. Germline CDR1 and CDR2: SGDLS and YYNGEE. The V end was cut by 0 bases, the J end by 5 bases, with 14 bases between. The CDR3 loop spans 15 amino acids.

This clone was picked up a small number of times. The genes are TRBV2 and TRBJ1-6; possible D gene TRBD1, 5 bases. The germline gives CDR1 SNHLY, CDR2 FYNNEI. The V end lost 8 bases, the J end lost 7 bases, and 12 bases lay between the germline ends. The CDR3 sequence is 13 residues long. The CDR3 protein is CASRDRENSPLHF. As DNA, the CDR3 is TGTGCCAGCCGCGACAGAGAGAATTCACCCCTCCACTTT.

This rearrangement joins TRBV19 to TRBJ2-1; 11 bases line up with TRBD2. This CDR3 is built from 19 residues. Per germline, CDR1 LNHDA and CDR2 SQIVND (reference sequence). The J segment lost 2 bases and the V segment lost 2 bases, leaving 11 bases of the junction unmatched. In DNA form, the CDR3 reads TGTGCCAGTAGTATAATCGGGGCTAGCGGGGGGCAACCCTACAATGAGCAGTTCTTC. Protein: CASSIIGASGGQPYNEQFF.

This chain joins TRBV27 and TRBJ2-5; 12 positions match TRBD2. The V segment lost 8 bases and the J segment 5 bases; nucleotides outside the gene matches: 15. Germline CDR1 MNHEY, CDR2 SMNVEV (reference sequence). CDR3 length: 17 amino acids. As DNA, the CDR3 is TGTGCCAGCGGTCCCCGGGGACTAGCGGGCGGCCCGGAGACCCAGTACTTC. Encoded protein: CASGPRGLAGGPETQYF.

This rearrangement joins TRBV21-1 to TRBJ2-2; the D call of TRBD1 is as the table states it, not checked on the DNA. TRBV21-1 is described as a pseudogene. The CDR3 contains 15 residues. The CDR3 DNA reads as TGTGCCAGCAGCAAAGGGGGCGCGAGCACCGGGGAGCTGTTTTTT. It translates to CASSKGGASTGELFF.

This chain joins TRBV15 and TRBJ1-6, with D possibly being TRBD1 (5 bases). Per germline, CDR1 LNHNV and CDR2 YYDKDF (reference sequence). This CDR3 spans 15 amino acids. V was shortened by 8 bases and J by 3 bases, with 14 bases between the two germline ends. The CDR3 DNA is TGTGCCACCCAGGGTTCGGCGAGCTATAATTCACCCCTCCACTTT. It translates to CATQGSASYNSPLHF. Complete variable domain (other parts from reference TRBV15 and TRBJ1-6): DAMVIQNPRYQVTQFGKPVTLSCSQTLNHNVMYWYQQKSSQAPKLLFHYYDKDFNNEADTPDNFQSRRPNTSFCFLDIRSPGLGDTAMYLCATQGSASYNSPLHFGNGTRLTVT.

The V and J genes are TRBV6-5 and TRBJ1-6; 7 bases align to TRBD1. This CDR3 region has 15 residues. V shed 7 bases and J 9 bases; nucleotides not matched to a gene: 12. The germline V gene has CDR1 MNHEY and CDR2 SVGAGI. The CDR3 DNA reads TGTGCCAGCAACACCTTGACAGGGTTAAGTTCACCCCTCCACTTT. Its translation: CASNTLTGLSSPLHF.

The DNA for the CDR3 is TGTGCCAGCAGCTTGGGACAAACCCACTATGGCTACACCTTC. Encoded protein: CASSLGQTHYGYTF. V is TRBV11-2 and J is TRBJ1-2; D is perhaps TRBD1 (6 bases). Germline V CDR1 and CDR2: SGHAT, FQNNGV. Trimming pared 3 bases from V and 3 bases from J, leaving 11 bases between. The CDR3 loop spans 14 amino acids.

The CDR3 DNA is TGTGCCAGCAGGGACGGAGGTTTTAGCACAGATACGCAGTATTTT. This gives the protein CASRDGGFSTDTQYF. The rearrangement joins TRBV3-1 (or the pseudogene TRBV3-2) to TRBJ2-3; D is perhaps TRBD2 (5 bases). The CDR3 is 15 residues long. Deletions cut 6 bases from V and 0 bases from J, with 13 bases between. Germline V gives CDR1 LGHDT, CDR2 YNNKEL (reference sequence).

The chain couples TRBV30 to TRBJ1-5; TRBD1 matches at 7 bases. This CDR3 comprises 15 residues. J gave up 5 bases and V 1 base, and 8 bases lay outside the gene matches. CDR1 GTSNPN and CDR2 SVGIG come from the germline V gene (reference sequence). The CDR3 here is CAWSEQTGFHQPQHF. The CDR3 DNA reads as TGTGCCTGGAGTGAACAGACAGGGTTCCATCAGCCCCAGCATTTT. Variable domain in full (rest from reference TRBV30 and TRBJ1-5): SQTIHQWPATLVQPVGSPLSLECTVEGTSNPNLYWYRQAAGRGLQLLFYSVGIGQISSEVPQNLSASRPQDRQFILSSKKLLLSDSGFYLCAWSEQTGFHQPQHFGDGTRLSIL.

V gene TRBV5-1 combines with J gene TRBJ2-5; 11 bases match TRBD2. Trimming took 1 base from V and 4 from J; bases not matched to a gene: 6. The CDR3 is 16 residues long. Germline V gene lookup returns CDR1 SGHRS and CDR2 YFSETQ. Here the CDR3 reads CASSLLRTSGLETQYF. CDR3 in DNA: TGCGCCAGCAGCTTGCTACGGACTAGCGGGTTAGAGACCCAGTACTTC.